This T cell receptor (beta chain) was recorded in a study of stem cell transplantation in POMP-related autoinflammatory disease. The overall study: Impaired MHC class I-dependent CD8+ differentiation was hypothesized from defective thymoproteasomes.

CDR3 size: 12 residues. Between the trimmed V and J ends, which lost 5 bases and 7 bases, there was a span of 11 bases. Germline V gene sequence: CDR1 SGHAT, CDR2 FQNNGV. Broader study findings: Patients with PRAID showed a restricted number of unique TRB V-J gene pairings. PRAID patients trended toward lower TRB diversity and higher clonality in all analyzed T-cell subsets.

Sequencing was performed with immunoSEQ multiplex PCR; in TCRdb, only in-frame clones are kept and a portion is missing. This sample yields about 6,900 clones, of which roughly four fifths are seen a single time; less than 4.5% belongs to the top ten. Comments on this clone: Its antigen is currently unknown. This sample includes further DNA sequences coding for the same CDR3.

The sequence derives from a human donor in good health. The chain is built from TRBV11-2 and TRBJ1-2; no firm D call. Sequenced sample: a CXCR5-defined cell subset from PBMCs. As DNA, the CDR3 is TGTGCCAGCAGCCTAACGGCGGGTGGCTACACCTTC. Translated: CASSLTAGGYTF.